Presented here are 23 T cell receptor beta chains from one specimen sequenced in a study of blood T cells in healthy people across ages. Then a second PCR, running roughly 6 to 11 cycles, was carried out with a sample-barcoded 5' primer and a J-beta primer mix. MiXCR was run by TCRdb on the 5' RACE reads, yielding one entry per CDR3 protein. The sample includes around 520,000 distinct CDR3 sequences, roughly a quarter of them seen just once. This sample was shared with a second study, whose subject was T cells of mothers and their children.

What was sequenced was blood. These receptors all come from a boy aged 2 to 10 in good health.

The J gene is TRBJ2-3, the V gene TRBV7-2, with 10 bases matching TRBD2. The CDR3 has 19 amino acids. Germline CDR1 reads SGHTA; CDR2 reads FQGNSA. V was clipped by 2 bases and J by 0 bases; unmatched bases: 11. This CDR3 is CASSLSSKRGGLSTDTQYF. As DNA, the CDR3 is TGTGCCAGCAGCTTATCTTCCAAGCGGGGGGGCCTGAGCACAGATACGCAGTATTTT.

This clonotype was seen more than once but under ten times. This chain joins TRBV7-9 and TRBJ2-7; possibly TRBD2 for D (5 bases). The CDR3 is 12 amino acids. Trimming took 5 bases from V and 6 from J, leaving 11 bases between them. Germline CDR1 SEHNR, CDR2 FQNEAQ (reference sequence). The CDR3 region has the DNA TGTGCCAGCAGCCTCGGGAAGGTCGAGCAGTACTTC. This codes for CASSLGKVEQYF.

This clonotype occurred a few times. V gene TRBV15 combines with J gene TRBJ2-7, with 7 bases lining up with TRBD1. The germline CDR1 and CDR2 sequences are LNHNV and YYDKDF (reference sequence). J lost 2 bases, V lost 1 base, and 5 bases had no gene match. This CDR3 spans 15 amino acids. The CDR3, as DNA: TGTGCCACCAGCAGAGTAGGCCAGGGGGCCTACGAGCAGTACTTC. The encoded protein is CATSRVGQGAYEQYF.

The V call is TRBV20-1, the J call TRBJ2-2, with D hard to call. V gave up 0 bases and J gave up 5 bases, with 7 bases separating them. Germline assignment: CDR1 DFQATT and CDR2 SNEGSKA (reference sequence). CDR3 length: 13 amino acids. In DNA, the CDR3 is TGCAGTGCTAGAGAAGTCTTGACCGGGGAGCTGTTTTTT. The encoded protein is CSAREVLTGELFF.

The chain joins TRBV29-1 to TRBJ1-3; no clear D gene. This CDR3 spans 15 amino acids. Germline V gene lookup returns CDR1 SQVTM and CDR2 ANQGSEA. Trimming took 0 bases from V and 3 from J, leaving 12 bases between them. The CDR3 here is CSVEEMTGRGNTIYF. The CDR3 bases are TGCAGCGTTGAAGAAATGACGGGCCGTGGAAACACCATATATTTT.

The V call is TRBV20-1, the J call TRBJ2-7; the match to TRBD2 covers 13 bases. Germline V gene sequence: CDR1 DFQATT, CDR2 SNEGSKA (reference sequence). The CDR3 is 18 amino acids. J gave up 0 bases and V 5 bases, and 13 bases lay outside the gene matches. DNA for the CDR3: TGCAGTGCTGGGGCCCCGGGACTAGCGGGAACGAGCTCCTACGAGCAGTACTTC. Translation gives CSAGAPGLAGTSSYEQYF.

The V and J genes are TRBV3-1 and TRBJ2-2, with 9 nucleotides matching TRBD2. The CDR3 sequence is 17 residues long. CDR1 is LGHDT, CDR2 YNNKEL, per germline (reference sequence). V trimming: 3 bases; J trimming: 5 bases; junction bases outside the gene matches: 10. The CDR3 coding sequence is TGTGCCAGCAGCCACTCGGGACTAGCTCGAAAGACCGGGGAGCTGTTTTTT. Its protein product is CASSHSGLARKTGELFF.

This chain links TRBV6-2 or TRBV6-3 with TRBJ2-7, with 8 bases fitting TRBD2. J was trimmed by 0 bases and V by 3 bases; bases with no gene match: 4. In germline, CDR1 is MNHEY, CDR2 SVGEGT. CDR3 length: 15 residues. In DNA, the CDR3 is TGTGCCAGCAGTTATACAAGCGGGAGCTCCTACGAGCAGTACTTC. Amino acid sequence: CASSYTSGSSYEQYF.

Only a few counts were recorded for this clonotype. J is TRBJ1-4 and V is TRBV6-6; 7 bases fit TRBD1. CDR1 and CDR2 (germline): MNHNY, SVGAGI (reference sequence). This CDR3 is 16 amino acids long. J gave up 3 bases and V 5 bases, and 9 bases lay outside the gene matches. Here the CDR3 reads CASSKTGSQANEKLFF. CDR3 coding DNA: TGTGCCAGCAGTAAGACAGGGAGCCAAGCTAATGAAAAACTGTTTTTT.

Points on this clonotype: Germline and junction disagree at one end, which may indicate a read error. The chain joins TRBV18 to TRBJ2-3; 8 nucleotides match TRBD1. Looked up from germline, CDR1 is KGHSH and CDR2 is LQKENI. The CDR3 has 17 residues. The CDR3 sequence is CASPPRSRTGRPDTQYF. The CDR3 bases are TGTGCCAGCCCACCAAGGTCGAGGACAGGGCGCCCAGATACGCAGTATTTT.

This clonotype was counted only a few times. The V gene is TRBV20-1, the J gene TRBJ2-7; TRBD1 agrees at 7 bases. CDR1 and CDR2 from the germline V gene are DFQATT and SNEGSKA (reference sequence). The CDR3 contains 14 residues. Trimming cost V 3 bases and J 1 base; bases outside gene matches: 6. In DNA, the CDR3 is TGCAGTGCTAGGAGCCCACAGGGGTCCTACGAGCAGTACTTC. It is translated as CSARSPQGSYEQYF.

There are a few counts of this clonotype. The chain joins TRBV10-3 to TRBJ1-2, with unresolved D. The CDR3 loop spans 13 amino acids. Trimming shortened V by 4 bases and J by 2 bases, and 8 bases separated the two germline ends. Per germline, CDR1 ENHRY and CDR2 SYGVKD. Written as DNA, the CDR3 is TGTGCCATCAGTGCCCGGGGAAACTATGGCTACACCTTC. This translates into CAISARGNYGYTF.

This clonotype was picked up a small number of times. The CDR3 here is CASSVIGGETQYF. In DNA form, the CDR3 reads TGTGCCAGCAGCGTAATTGGTGGGGAGACCCAGTACTTC. The gene calls are TRBV9 and TRBJ2-5, with D unresolved. V was clipped by 1 base and J by 5 bases, with 9 bases between them. CDR1 and CDR2 (germline): SGDLS, YYNGEE. CDR3 length: 13 amino acids.

This clonotype has more than one count but fewer than ten. The rearrangement links TRBV20-1 to TRBJ2-5; the match to TRBD2 covers 10 bases. The DNA end favors TRBJ2-7, so the J call may be wrong. Germline lookup yields CDR1 DFQATT and CDR2 SNEGSKA (reference sequence). The CDR3 length is 13 residues. In DNA form, the CDR3 reads TGCAGTGCTGGCGGGACTAGCGACCACGAGCAGTACTTC. Translating gives CSAGGTSDHEQYF.

The V gene is TRBV15, the J gene TRBJ1-4, with D uncertain. Germline CDR1 reads LNHNV; CDR2 reads YYDKDF (reference sequence). The length of the CDR3 is 15 residues. V was cut by 1 base and J by 5 bases, with 11 bases left in between. CDR3 coding DNA: TGTGCCACCAGCAGAGGTTGGGCCCCCAATGAAAAACTGTTTTTT. As protein: CATSRGWAPNEKLFF.

This clonotype appeared a few times. This sequence joins TRBV18 and TRBJ1-1; 9 bases fit TRBD1. V trimming: 2 bases; J trimming: 5 bases; junction bases outside the gene matches: 12. The germline gives CDR1 KGHSH, CDR2 LQKENI. CDR3 size: 17 residues. CDR3 residues: CASSPGISTGGDTEAFF. The CDR3 DNA reads TGTGCCAGCTCACCAGGCATATCGACAGGGGGTGATACTGAAGCTTTCTTT.

The chain recombines TRBV5-1 with TRBJ2-3; 7 positions agree with TRBD2. Germline-derived CDR1 and CDR2 are SGHRS and YFSETQ. Trimming took 6 bases from V and 0 from J; bases not matched to a gene: 7. This CDR3 comprises 15 residues. The CDR3 region is CASTAGDPSTDTQYF. The CDR3 nucleotides read TGCGCCAGCACCGCGGGAGATCCTAGCACAGATACGCAGTATTTT. Supplemented by reference TRBV5-1 and TRBJ2-3, the full variable domain reads KAGVTQTPRYLIKTRGQQVTLSCSPISGHRSVSWYQQTPGQGLQFLFEYFSETQRNKGNFPGRFSGRQFSNSRSEMNVSTLELGDSALYLCASTAGDPSTDTQYFGPGTRLTVL.

This clonotype was counted ten times or more. The chain employs TRBV29-1 and TRBJ2-1; 8 positions match TRBD1. This CDR3 is built from 13 residues. Trimming took 4 bases from V and 8 from J; bases not matched to a gene: 7. Germline V gene sequence: CDR1 SQVTM, CDR2 ANQGSEA. The chain's CDR3 is CSVGHRGAHEQFF. The DNA for the CDR3 is TGCAGCGTTGGTCACAGGGGGGCACATGAGCAGTTCTTC.

V gene TRBV5-1 combines with J gene TRBJ2-2, with D tentatively TRBD1 (5 bases). The CDR3 contains 13 residues. In germline, CDR1 is SGHRS, CDR2 YFSETQ. The V end was cut by 6 bases, the J end by 2 bases, with 8 bases between. CDR3: CASNRPNTGELFF. CDR3 sequence (DNA): TGCGCCAGCAACAGGCCTAACACCGGGGAGCTGTTTTTT.

This clonotype was observed a few times. J is TRBJ1-1 and V is TRBV2; 7 bases are a match to TRBD1. The CDR3 contains 14 residues. CDR1 and CDR2 from the germline V gene are SNHLY and FYNNEI. The junction had 6 bases not matched to a gene; V was cut back by 7 bases and J by 1 base. The DNA of the CDR3 is TGTGCCAGCACCCAACAGGGGCAGAACACTGAAGCTTTCTTT. It encodes CASTQQGQNTEAFF.

J is TRBJ2-3 and V is TRBV2; no clear D gene. There are 15 residues in the CDR3. CDR1 SNHLY and CDR2 FYNNEI come from the germline V gene. V lost 6 bases and J lost 9, with 22 bases in between. The CDR3, as DNA: TGTGCCAGCAGGTATAACCTAGACTCCCGGTGGACGCAGTATTTT. This encodes CASRYNLDSRWTQYF.

The chain uses TRBV12-3 or TRBV12-4 and TRBJ2-3, with 15 bases aligning to TRBD2. V lost 6 bases, J lost 3 bases, and 4 bases stayed unmatched. The CDR3 runs to 16 residues. CDR3 region: CASSRGLAGGTDTQYF. DNA for the CDR3: TGTGCCAGCAGCCGCGGACTAGCGGGGGGGACAGATACGCAGTATTTT.

The chain uses TRBV6-1 and TRBJ2-1; no reliable D call. The CDR3 has 16 residues. V was trimmed by 3 bases and J by 0 bases, leaving 12 bases between them. Germline assignment: CDR1 MNHNS and CDR2 SASEGT. CDR3 amino acids: CASSDLDGPSYNEQFF. CDR3 nucleotides: TGTGCCAGCAGTGATCTGGACGGTCCCTCCTACAATGAGCAGTTCTTC.